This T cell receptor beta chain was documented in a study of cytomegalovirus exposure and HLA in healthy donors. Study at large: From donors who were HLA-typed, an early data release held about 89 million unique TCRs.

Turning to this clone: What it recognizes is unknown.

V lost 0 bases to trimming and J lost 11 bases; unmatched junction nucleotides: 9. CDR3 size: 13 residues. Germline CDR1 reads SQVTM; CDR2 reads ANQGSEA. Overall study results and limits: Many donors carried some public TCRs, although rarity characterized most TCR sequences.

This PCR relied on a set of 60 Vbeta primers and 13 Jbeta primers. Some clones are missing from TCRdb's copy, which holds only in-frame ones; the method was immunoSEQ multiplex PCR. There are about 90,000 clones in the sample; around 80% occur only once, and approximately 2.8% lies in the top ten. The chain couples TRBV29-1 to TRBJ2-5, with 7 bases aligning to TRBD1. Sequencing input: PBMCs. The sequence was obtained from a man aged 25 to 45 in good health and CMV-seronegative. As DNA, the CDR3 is TGCAGCGTTGAAGAACAGGGGTTGAGAGAGCAGTACTTC. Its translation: CSVEEQGLREQYF.